The 2 T cell receptor beta chains reported below all come from one sample, sequenced in a study of regulatory T cells in long-lasting Graves disease. This sample's time point: newly diagnosed GD, antithyroid drugs for less than 3 months. The TCR library used RNA extracted from PBMCs. For TCR beta, libraries came from iRepertoire HTBI primers and Arm-PCR of CDR3 regions. TCRdb ran MiXCR on the multiplex PCR reads and lists one entry per CDR3 protein. There are around 480,000 distinct CDR3 sequences in the sample; 15% to 20% occur only once, and more than 9% lies in the top ten. These data were also reused for a study on T cells in Graves' hyperthyroidism and ophthalmopathy.

The sample here was peripheral blood mononuclear cells (PBMCs), taken at new diagnosis, from a patient treated with antithyroid drugs. These receptors all come from a man aged 35-49 years with Graves disease.

This clonotype was recorded at least ten times. The chain links TRBV2 to TRBJ2-3, with TRBD2 matching 10 bases. J was trimmed by 2 bases and V by 6 bases; bases with no gene match: 8. Germline CDR1 SNHLY, CDR2 FYNNEI. This CDR3 has 16 residues. The CDR3 loop reads CASRDDSGRFTDTQYF. Written as DNA, the CDR3 is TGTGCCAGCAGGGATGATAGCGGGAGGTTCACAGATACGCAGTATTTT. Filled out from reference TRBV2 and TRBJ2-3, the complete variable domain reads EPEVTQTPSHQVTQMGQEVILRCVPISNHLYFYWYRQILGQKVEFLVSFYNNEISEKSEIFDDQFSVERPDGSNFTLKIRSTKLEDSAMYFCASRDDSGRFTDTQYFGPGTRLTVL.

This clonotype was counted many times. The chain combines TRBV20-1 with TRBJ2-3; no clear D. Germline V gene data show CDR1 as DFQATT and CDR2 as SNEGSKA (reference sequence). V was clipped by 0 bases and J by 1 base, with 11 bases between them. The CDR3 is 15 amino acids. The CDR3 loop is CSARDLGQGTDTQYF. In nucleotides, the CDR3 is TGCAGTGCTAGAGATCTAGGGCAGGGCACAGATACGCAGTATTTT.